Listed below are T cell receptor beta chains from one sample, sequenced in a study of Ad26.COV2.S vaccination and SARS-CoV-2 variants. Using immunoSEQ multiplex PCR, the repertoire was profiled, and TCRdb retains in-frame clones only, with some absent. The data show approximately 500,000 clones, approximately 90% seen once. The source material was peripheral blood, sampled in a trial of Ad26.COV2.S vaccine versus placebo. All receptors derive from a person between 18 and 65 years old who received the Ad26.COV2.S COVID-19 vaccine or a placebo. Each CDR3 is given with its conserved first and last residue. A D gene is named only where the DNA matches it firmly. Clone sizes are given selectively: once, few, many, or a class where the clone is expanded.

- TRBJ1-4 - TRBV9 TGTGCCAGCAGCGGGGGGGAAGTTGCAACTAATGAAAAACTGTTTTTT CASSGGEVATNEKLFF
- TRBJ1-2 - TRBV29-1 TGCAGCGTTGAAGCGGCAGGGATTGGCTATGGCTACACCTTC CSVEAAGIGYGYTF
- TRBJ2-1 TRBD2 TRBV4-2 TGTGCCAGCAGTCCAGGGAGCGGGGGGAACAATGAGCAGTTCTTC CASSPGSGGNNEQFF
- TRBJ2-1 - TRBV4-2 TGTGCCAGCAGCCAAGACCGGGGGACCTACAATGAGCAGTTCTTC CASSQDRGTYNEQFF
- TRBJ2-2 - TRBV30 TGTGCCTGGAGTGTTTGGGGTAGCTTTCCCGGGGAGCTGTTTTTT CAWSVWGSFPGELFF
- TRBJ1-2 TRBD1 TRBV27 TGTGCCAGCAGTCTGGGACAGGGAGAGGGTGGCTACACCTTC CASSLGQGEGGYTF
few TRBJ2-3 TRBD2 TRBV7-2 TGTGCCAGCAGCTTGCTAGCGGGCCCAGATACGCAGTATTTT CASSLLAGPDTQYF
- TRBJ2-1 - TRBV3-1/TRBV3-2 TGTGCCAGCAGCCAATCAGTCACCAGACAAAGCAATGGGCAGTTCTTC CASSQSVTRQSNGQFF
- TRBJ1-3 - TRBV5-1 TGCGCCAGCAGCAGCATGCCTGGAAACACCATATATTTT CASSSMPGNTIYF
- TRBJ2-7 - TRBV14 TGTGCCAGCAGCCATCTAGCCGGATGGGGGAACGAGCAGTACTTC CASSHLAGWGNEQYF
- TRBJ1-1 - TRBV28 TGTGCCACCGGGCGGGGGAACACTGAAGCTTTCTTT CATGRGNTEAFF